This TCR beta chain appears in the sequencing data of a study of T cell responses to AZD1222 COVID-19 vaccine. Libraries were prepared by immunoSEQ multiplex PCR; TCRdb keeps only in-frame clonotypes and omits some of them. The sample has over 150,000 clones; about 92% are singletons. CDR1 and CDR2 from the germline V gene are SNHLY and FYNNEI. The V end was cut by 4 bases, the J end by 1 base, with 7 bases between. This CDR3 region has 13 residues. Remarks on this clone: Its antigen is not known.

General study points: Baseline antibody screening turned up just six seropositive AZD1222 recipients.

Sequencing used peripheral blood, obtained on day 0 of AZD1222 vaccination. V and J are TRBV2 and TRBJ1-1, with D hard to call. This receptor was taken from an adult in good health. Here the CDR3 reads CASSVLENTEAFF. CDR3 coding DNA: TGTGCCAGCAGTGTCTTGGAGAACACTGAAGCTTTCTTT.